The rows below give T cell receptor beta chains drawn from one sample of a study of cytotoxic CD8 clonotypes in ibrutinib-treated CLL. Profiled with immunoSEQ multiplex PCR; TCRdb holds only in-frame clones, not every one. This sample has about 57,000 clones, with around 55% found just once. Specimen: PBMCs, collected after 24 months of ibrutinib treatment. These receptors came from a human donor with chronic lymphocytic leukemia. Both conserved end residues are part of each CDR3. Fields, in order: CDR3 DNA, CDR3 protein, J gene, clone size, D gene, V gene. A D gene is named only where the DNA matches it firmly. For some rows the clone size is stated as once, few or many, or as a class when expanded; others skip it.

cdr3_nt: TGTGCCAGCAGTTTCGGTGGTAGGGACCTCTACGAGCAGTACTTC; cdr3_aa: CASSFGGRDLYEQYF; j_call: TRBJ2-7; clone_size: NA; d_call: NA; v_call: TRBV28
cdr3_nt: TGTGCCAGCAGGGAGGGGGCGGAAGATACGCAGTATTTT; cdr3_aa: CASREGAEDTQYF; j_call: TRBJ2-3; clone_size: NA; d_call: NA; v_call: TRBV6-5
cdr3_nt: TGCGCCAGCAGCGAATCCACTGACCTCACTGAAGCTTTCTTT; cdr3_aa: CASSESTDLTEAFF; j_call: TRBJ1-1; clone_size: NA; d_call: NA; v_call: TRBV5-1
cdr3_nt: TGTGCCAGCTCTACTCAGCGGGCTAGCGGGACCTACGAGCAGTACTTC; cdr3_aa: CASSTQRASGTYEQYF; j_call: TRBJ2-7; clone_size: NA; d_call: TRBD2; v_call: TRBV6-6
cdr3_nt: TGTGCCAGCAGCTTAGTTGCGATTACCTACGAGCAGTACTTC; cdr3_aa: CASSLVAITYEQYF; j_call: TRBJ2-7; clone_size: NA; d_call: NA; v_call: TRBV7-2
cdr3_nt: TGTGCCAGCAAAGGGTGGATAGATACGCAGTATTTT; cdr3_aa: CASKGWIDTQYF; j_call: TRBJ2-3; clone_size: few; d_call: NA; v_call: TRBV28
cdr3_nt: TGTGCCAGCAGCCAAGATTTGCTGCTTAATGAAAAACTGTTTTTT; cdr3_aa: CASSQDLLLNEKLFF; j_call: TRBJ1-4; clone_size: NA; d_call: NA; v_call: TRBV4-2
cdr3_nt: TGTGCCAGCAGTCGCCTCGGGACAGGGGGGAATGAGCAGTTCTTC; cdr3_aa: CASSRLGTGGNEQFF; j_call: TRBJ2-1; clone_size: few; d_call: TRBD1; v_call: TRBV27
cdr3_nt: TGTGCCAGCAGCTCTGGGGGTAGCGGGCCTCAAGAGACCCAGTACTTC; cdr3_aa: CASSSGGSGPQETQYF; j_call: TRBJ2-5; clone_size: NA; d_call: TRBD2; v_call: TRBV5-5
cdr3_nt: TGTGCCAGCAGTGAAACAGGAATTTCACCCCTCCACTTT; cdr3_aa: CASSETGISPLHF; j_call: TRBJ1-6; clone_size: NA; d_call: NA; v_call: TRBV6-1
cdr3_nt: TGTGCCAGTAGTACCGGCCGAGGGGACTCTGGGGCCAACGTCCTGACTTTC; cdr3_aa: CASSTGRGDSGANVLTF; j_call: TRBJ2-6; clone_size: NA; d_call: NA; v_call: TRBV19
cdr3_nt: TGTGCCAGCAGCTTGGAGGAACTAGCGGGAGGGAACACCGGGGAGCTGTTTTTT; cdr3_aa: CASSLEELAGGNTGELFF; j_call: TRBJ2-2; clone_size: NA; d_call: TRBD2; v_call: TRBV5-6
cdr3_nt: TGTGCCACCGCCTGGCAGGGCGGTGAAAAACTGTTTTTT; cdr3_aa: CATAWQGGEKLFF; j_call: TRBJ1-4; clone_size: NA; d_call: NA; v_call: TRBV7-9
cdr3_nt: TGTGCCAGCTCACCACTGTCTCAGGGTGGCTACACCTTC; cdr3_aa: CASSPLSQGGYTF; j_call: TRBJ1-2; clone_size: NA; d_call: NA; v_call: TRBV18
cdr3_nt: TGCAGCGTTCCGAGACCGGGGGCCAGGGAGACCCAGTACTTC; cdr3_aa: CSVPRPGARETQYF; j_call: TRBJ2-5; clone_size: NA; d_call: NA; v_call: TRBV29-1
cdr3_nt: TGTGCCAGCAGCTTGAAACGCGGGGGCAGCACAGATACGCAGTATTTT; cdr3_aa: CASSLKRGGSTDTQYF; j_call: TRBJ2-3; clone_size: NA; d_call: NA; v_call: TRBV5-4
cdr3_nt: TGTGCCAGCAGCCTGCGCCCGTCACCCCTCCACTTT; cdr3_aa: CASSLRPSPLHF; j_call: TRBJ1-6; clone_size: many; d_call: NA; v_call: TRBV14
cdr3_nt: TGTGCCAGCAGCAAAGCGTTTACCAATGGGGGACAAGAGACCCAGTACTTC; cdr3_aa: CASSKAFTNGGQETQYF; j_call: TRBJ2-5; clone_size: NA; d_call: NA; v_call: TRBV21-1
cdr3_nt: TGTGCCAGCAGCGTAGGACAGGGATTTAACATTCAGTACTTC; cdr3_aa: CASSVGQGFNIQYF; j_call: TRBJ2-4; clone_size: NA; d_call: TRBD1; v_call: TRBV11-2
cdr3_nt: TGCGCCAGCAGTGAAGATAGGGGAAGCAATCAGCCCCAGCATTTT; cdr3_aa: CASSEDRGSNQPQHF; j_call: TRBJ1-5; clone_size: NA; d_call: NA; v_call: TRBV10-2
cdr3_nt: TGTGCCAGCAGCTTCGGGGCCTCCTACGAGCAGTACTTC; cdr3_aa: CASSFGASYEQYF; j_call: TRBJ2-7; clone_size: few; d_call: NA; v_call: TRBV11-2